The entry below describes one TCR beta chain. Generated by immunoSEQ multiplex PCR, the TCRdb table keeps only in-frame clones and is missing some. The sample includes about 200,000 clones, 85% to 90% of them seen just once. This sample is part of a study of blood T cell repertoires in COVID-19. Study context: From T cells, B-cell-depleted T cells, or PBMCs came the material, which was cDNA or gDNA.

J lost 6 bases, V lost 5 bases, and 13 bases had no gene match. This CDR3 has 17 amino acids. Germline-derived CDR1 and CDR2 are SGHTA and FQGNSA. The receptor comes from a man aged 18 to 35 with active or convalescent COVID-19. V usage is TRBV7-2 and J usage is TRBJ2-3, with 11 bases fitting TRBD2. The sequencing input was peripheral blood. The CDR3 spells CASSSKTSGILSDTQYF. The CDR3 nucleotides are TGTGCCAGCAGCAGCAAGACTAGCGGGATCCTCTCGGATACGCAGTATTTT.